One sample yielded the 2 T cell receptor beta chains listed below, sequenced in a study of cytomegalovirus exposure and HLA in healthy donors (dated by TCRdb to the late 2010s). The library was made by the immunoSEQ multiplex PCR assay. TCRdb mirrors the immuneACCESS table, restricted to in-frame sequences. Some clones are absent from its copies; in checked studies, under half trace to an unresolved V gene, and the reason for the others is unknown. The sample table contains 170,000 or so clones; only one count was recorded for 85% of them. 15% to 20% of the sample goes to the ten largest clones. Sequencing used PBMCs. All receptors come from a man in his late teens or twenties in good health and CMV-seropositive.

V is TRBV4-1 and J is TRBJ1-1, with 8 bases fitting TRBD1. Germline assignment: CDR1 MGHRA and CDR2 YSYEKL. This CDR3 contains 15 residues. With V trimmed by 3 bases and J by 1 base, 4 bases remained unmatched. For the CDR3, the DNA is TGCGCCAGCAGCCACCAGACAGGGGCGAACACTGAAGCTTTCTTT. Encoded protein: CASSHQTGANTEAFF.

The table lists this clone with a count of one. The rearrangement joins TRBV9 to TRBJ2-7; D may be TRBD1 (8 bases). The V and J ends lost 4 bases and 4 bases respectively, with 15 bases between them. Germline V gene sequence: CDR1 SGDLS, CDR2 YYNGEE. The CDR3 totals 14 residues. CDR3 coding DNA: TGTGCCAGCAGCCAAACAGGGGGGGCTTACGAGCAGTACTTC. Translating gives CASSQTGGAYEQYF. The full variable domain, with the rest looked up from reference TRBV9 and TRBJ2-7, is DSGVTQTPKHLITATGQRVTLRCSPRSGDLSVYWYQQSLDQGLQFLIQYYNGEERAKGNILERFSAQQFPDLHSELNLSSLELGDSALYFCASSQTGGAYEQYFGPGTRLTVT.